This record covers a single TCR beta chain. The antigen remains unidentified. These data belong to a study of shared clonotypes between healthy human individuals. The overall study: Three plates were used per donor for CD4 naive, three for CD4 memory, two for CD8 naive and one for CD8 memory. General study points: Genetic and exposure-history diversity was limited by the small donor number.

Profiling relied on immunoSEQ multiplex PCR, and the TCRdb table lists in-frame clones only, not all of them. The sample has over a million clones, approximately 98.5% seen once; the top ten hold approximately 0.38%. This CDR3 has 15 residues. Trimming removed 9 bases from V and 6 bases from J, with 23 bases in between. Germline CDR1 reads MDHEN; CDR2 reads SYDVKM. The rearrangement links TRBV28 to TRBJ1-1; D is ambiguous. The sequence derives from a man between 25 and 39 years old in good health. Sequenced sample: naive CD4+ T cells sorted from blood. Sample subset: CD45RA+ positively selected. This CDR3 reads CASIIGPGGIAEAFF. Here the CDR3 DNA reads TGTGCCAGTATAATCGGGCCGGGCGGTATAGCTGAAGCTTTCTTT.